Sequencing of this TCR beta chain was carried out in a study of blood T cell repertoires in COVID-19. Libraries were prepared by immunoSEQ multiplex PCR; TCRdb keeps only in-frame clonotypes and omits some of them. The sample consists of hundreds of thousands of clones, roughly 90% of them appearing once. Germline V CDR1 and CDR2: LNHNV, YYDKDF (reference sequence). With 2 bases removed from V and 9 bases from J, the gap between germline ends came to 10 bases. The CDR3 loop spans 12 amino acids. This sequence joins TRBV15 and TRBJ1-1; D unresolved. Sample: PBMCs or T cells enriched from blood (not recorded which). The sequence was obtained from a man aged 25-45 years who had been exposed to COVID-19. The CDR3, as DNA: TGTGCCACCAGCAGACCCCTCGGTCAAGCTTTCTTT. It encodes CATSRPLGQAFF. The whole variable domain, remainder taken from reference TRBV15 and TRBJ1-1, is DAMVIQNPRYQVTQFGKPVTLSCSQTLNHNVMYWYQQKSSQAPKLLFHYYDKDFNNEADTPDNFQSRRPNTSFCFLDIRSPGLGDTAMYLCATSRPLGQAFFGQGTRLTVV.